This T cell receptor beta chain was found in a study of shared clonotypes between healthy human individuals. The trim removed 1 base at V and 1 base at J, leaving 6 bases unmatched. Germline V gene sequence: CDR1 SGHNT, CDR2 YENEEA. The CDR3 consists of 17 residues. Clones were read by immunoSEQ multiplex PCR, and TCRdb kept only the in-frame ones, dropping some. Here the sample spans 950,000 to 1,200,000 clones, 77% being singletons. Memory CD4+ cells were the fraction left after CD45RA+ naive selection. This chain uses TRBV11-3 with TRBJ2-2, with 7 bases aligning to TRBD2. The origin of this receptor is a man between 18 and 35 years old in good health. Some clones in this sample may be carry-over from other donors' samples. The source material was memory CD4+ T cells from PBMCs. Stated subset: CD45RA-negative fraction. In DNA form, the CDR3 reads TGTGCCAGCAGCTTAGGGCTAGCGGCCCAGAACACCGGGGAGCTGTTTTTT. Translating it yields CASSLGLAAQNTGELFF.